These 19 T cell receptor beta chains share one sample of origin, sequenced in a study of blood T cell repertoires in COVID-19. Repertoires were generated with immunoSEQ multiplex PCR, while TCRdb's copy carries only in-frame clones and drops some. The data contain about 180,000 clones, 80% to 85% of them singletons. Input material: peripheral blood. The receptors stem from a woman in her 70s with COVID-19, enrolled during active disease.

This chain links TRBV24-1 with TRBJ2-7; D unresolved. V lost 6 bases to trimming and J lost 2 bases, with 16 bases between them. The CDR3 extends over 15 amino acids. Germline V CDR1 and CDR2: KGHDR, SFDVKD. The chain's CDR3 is CATSKRQWSPYEQYF. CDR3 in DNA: TGTGCCACCAGTAAACGACAATGGTCCCCCTACGAGCAGTACTTC.

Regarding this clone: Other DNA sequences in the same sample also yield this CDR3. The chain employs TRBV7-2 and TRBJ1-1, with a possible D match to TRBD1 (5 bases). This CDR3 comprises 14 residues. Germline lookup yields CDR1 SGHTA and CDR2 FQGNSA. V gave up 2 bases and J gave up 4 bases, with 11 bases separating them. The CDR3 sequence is CASSLLQGSTEAFF. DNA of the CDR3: TGTGCCAGCAGCTTATTGCAGGGTTCCACTGAAGCTTTCTTT.

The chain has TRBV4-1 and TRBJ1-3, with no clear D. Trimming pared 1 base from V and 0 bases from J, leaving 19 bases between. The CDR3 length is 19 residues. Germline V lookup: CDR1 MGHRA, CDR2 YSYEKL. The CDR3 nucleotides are TGCGCCAGCAGCCAAGTGGGAGACACGAGACTCCTCTCTGGAAACACCATATATTTT. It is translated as CASSQVGDTRLLSGNTIYF.

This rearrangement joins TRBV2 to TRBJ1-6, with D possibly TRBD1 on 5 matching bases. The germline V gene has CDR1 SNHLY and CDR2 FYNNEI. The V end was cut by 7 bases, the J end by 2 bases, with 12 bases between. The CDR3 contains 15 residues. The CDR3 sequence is CASKTVGTYNSPLHF. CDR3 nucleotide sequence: TGTGCCAGCAAGACAGTGGGCACCTATAATTCACCCCTCCACTTT.

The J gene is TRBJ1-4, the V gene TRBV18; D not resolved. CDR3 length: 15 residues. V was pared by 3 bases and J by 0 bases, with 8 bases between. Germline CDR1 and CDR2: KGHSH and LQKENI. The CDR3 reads CASSPDFATNEKLFF. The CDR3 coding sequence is TGTGCCAGCTCACCCGACTTTGCAACTAATGAAAAACTGTTTTTT.

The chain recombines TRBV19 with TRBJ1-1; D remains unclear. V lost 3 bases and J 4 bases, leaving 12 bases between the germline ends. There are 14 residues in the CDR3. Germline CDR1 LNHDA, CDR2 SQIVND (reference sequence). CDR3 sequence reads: CASSIQVEGTEAFF. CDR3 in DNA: TGTGCCAGTAGTATCCAGGTTGAGGGCACTGAAGCTTTCTTT.

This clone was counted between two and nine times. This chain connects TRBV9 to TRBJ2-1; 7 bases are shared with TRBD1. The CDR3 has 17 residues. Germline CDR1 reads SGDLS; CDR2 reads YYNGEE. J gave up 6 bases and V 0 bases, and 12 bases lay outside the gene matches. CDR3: CASSVGPGTAPFNEQFF. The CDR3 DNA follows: TGTGCCAGCAGCGTAGGGCCCGGGACAGCGCCTTTCAATGAGCAGTTCTTC.

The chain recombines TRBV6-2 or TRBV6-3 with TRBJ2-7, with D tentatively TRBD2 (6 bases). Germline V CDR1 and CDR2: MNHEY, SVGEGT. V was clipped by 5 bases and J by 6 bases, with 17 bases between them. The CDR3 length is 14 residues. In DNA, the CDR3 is TGTGCCAGCAGTGGGGAGGACGGGAATTTCGAGCAGTACTTC. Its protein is CASSGEDGNFEQYF.

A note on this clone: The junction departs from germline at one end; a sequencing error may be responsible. This chain's CDR3 is CASSLQREGSSRDF. The CDR3 nucleotides read TGTGCCAGCAGCTTACAGCGGGAGGGTTCTTCCAGGGACTTC. This chain joins TRBV7-2 and TRBJ2-7; TRBD2 aligns across 10 bases. Germline values: CDR1 SGHTA, CDR2 FQGNSA. The CDR3 is 14 amino acids.

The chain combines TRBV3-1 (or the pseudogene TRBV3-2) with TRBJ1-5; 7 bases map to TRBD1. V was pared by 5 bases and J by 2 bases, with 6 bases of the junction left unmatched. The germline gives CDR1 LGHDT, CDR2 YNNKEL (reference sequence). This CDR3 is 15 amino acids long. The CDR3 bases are TGTGCCAGCAGCTCGGCCGACAGGGGCAATCAGCCCCAGCATTTT. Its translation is CASSSADRGNQPQHF.

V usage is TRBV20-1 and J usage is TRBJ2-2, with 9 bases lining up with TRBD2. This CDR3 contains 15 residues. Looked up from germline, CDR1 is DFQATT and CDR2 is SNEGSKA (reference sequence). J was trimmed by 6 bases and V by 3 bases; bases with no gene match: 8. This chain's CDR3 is CSASVPSGVPGELFF. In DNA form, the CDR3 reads TGCAGTGCTAGTGTTCCTAGCGGGGTGCCCGGGGAGCTGTTTTTT.

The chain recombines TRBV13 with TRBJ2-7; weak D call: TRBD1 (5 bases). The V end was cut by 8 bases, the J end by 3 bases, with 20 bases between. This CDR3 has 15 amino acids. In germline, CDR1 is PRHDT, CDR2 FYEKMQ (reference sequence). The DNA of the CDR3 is TGTGCCAGCCCCTCGCCCGCAGGACAATGCTACGAGCAGTACTTC. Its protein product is CASPSPAGQCYEQYF. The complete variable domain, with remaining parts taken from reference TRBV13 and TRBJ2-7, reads AAGVIQSPRHLIKEKRETATLKCYPIPRHDTVYWYQQGPGQDPQFLISFYEKMQSDKGSIPDRFSAQQFSDYHSELNMSSLELGDSALYFCASPSPAGQCYEQYFGPGTRLTVT.

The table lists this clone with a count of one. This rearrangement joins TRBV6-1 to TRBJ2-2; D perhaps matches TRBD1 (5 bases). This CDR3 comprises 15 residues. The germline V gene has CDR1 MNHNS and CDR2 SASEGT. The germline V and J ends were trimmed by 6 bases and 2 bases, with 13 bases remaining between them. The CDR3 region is CASSRTSPNTGELFF. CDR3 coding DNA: TGTGCCAGCAGCCGGACATCCCCTAACACCGGGGAGCTGTTTTTT.

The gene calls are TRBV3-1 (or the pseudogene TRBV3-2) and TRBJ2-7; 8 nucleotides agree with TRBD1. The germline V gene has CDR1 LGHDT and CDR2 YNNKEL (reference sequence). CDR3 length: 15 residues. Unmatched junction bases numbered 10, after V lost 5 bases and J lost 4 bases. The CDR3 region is CASSYGTGGIYEQYF. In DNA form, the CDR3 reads TGTGCCAGCAGCTATGGGACAGGAGGAATATACGAGCAGTACTTC.

Written as DNA, the CDR3 is TGTGCCTGGAGTCTCCGGGACAGGCACCTCTCTGGGGCCAACGTCCTGACTTTC. Residues: CAWSLRDRHLSGANVLTF. V is TRBV30 and J is TRBJ2-6; 8 bases line up with TRBD1. This CDR3 has 18 residues. The junction had 9 bases not matched to a gene; V was cut back by 2 bases and J by 0 bases. Germline CDR1 GTSNPN, CDR2 SVGIG (reference sequence). The full variable domain, rest sourced from reference TRBV30 and TRBJ2-6, is SQTIHQWPATLVQPVGSPLSLECTVEGTSNPNLYWYRQAAGRGLQLLFYSVGIGQISSEVPQNLSASRPQDRQFILSSKKLLLSDSGFYLCAWSLRDRHLSGANVLTFGAGSRLTVL.

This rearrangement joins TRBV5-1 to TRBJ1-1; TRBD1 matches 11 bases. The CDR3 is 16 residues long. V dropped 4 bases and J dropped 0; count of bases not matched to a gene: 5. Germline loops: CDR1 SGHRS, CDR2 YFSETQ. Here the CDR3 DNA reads TGCGCCAGCAGCCTAGGACAGGGGGCATTGAACACTGAAGCTTTCTTT. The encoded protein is CASSLGQGALNTEAFF.

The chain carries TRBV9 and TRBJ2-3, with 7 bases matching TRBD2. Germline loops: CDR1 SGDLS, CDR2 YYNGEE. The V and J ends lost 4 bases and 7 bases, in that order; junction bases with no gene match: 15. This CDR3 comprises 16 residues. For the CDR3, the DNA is TGTGCCAGCAGCCTAAGACCCGGACTAGTACAGAATACGCAGTATTTT. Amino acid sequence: CASSLRPGLVQNTQYF.

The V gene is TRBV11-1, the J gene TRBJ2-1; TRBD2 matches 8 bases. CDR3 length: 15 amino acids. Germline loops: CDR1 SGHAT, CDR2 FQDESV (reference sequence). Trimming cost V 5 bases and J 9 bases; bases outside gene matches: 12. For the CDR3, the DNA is TGTGCCAGCAGCGCACCGGGACTAGGATTCGGTGAGCAGTTCTTC. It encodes CASSAPGLGFGEQFF.

In DNA form, the CDR3 reads TGTGCCAGCAGCTCGGAGACTAGCGGGAGTTGGTACGAGCAGTACTTC. Protein: CASSSETSGSWYEQYF. The V gene is TRBV5-6, the J gene TRBJ2-7, with 12 bases lining up with TRBD2. CDR1 and CDR2 (germline): SGHDT, YYEEEE. V shed 3 bases and J 4 bases; nucleotides not matched to a gene: 8. The CDR3 is 16 amino acids. The full variable domain, completed using reference TRBV5-6 and TRBJ2-7, is DAGVTQSPTHLIKTRGQQVTLRCSPKSGHDTVSWYQQALGQGPQFIFQYYEEEERQRGNFPDRFSGHQFPNYSSELNVNALLLGDSALYLCASSSETSGSWYEQYFGPGTRLTVT.